This passage covers 16 T cell receptor beta chains from one sample sequenced in a study of blood T cell repertoires in COVID-19. Here immunoSEQ multiplex PCR was the method, and the copy in TCRdb shows in-frame clones only, minus some. This repertoire shows about 360,000 clones, around 87% found once; its top ten account for approximately 1.9%. Sequencing was carried out using PBMCs or T cells enriched from blood (not recorded which). The receptors were gathered from a man aged 40-49 years in a cohort exposed to, infected with or recovered from COVID-19 (not recorded which).

The genes are TRBV6-2 or TRBV6-3 and TRBJ2-1; the D gene is possibly TRBD2 (5 bases). The germline V gene has CDR1 MNHEY and CDR2 SVGEGT. This CDR3 spans 14 amino acids. V was shortened by 2 bases and J by 6 bases, with 11 bases between the two germline ends. CDR3 sequence (DNA): TGTGCCAGCAGTTACGAACTAGAGGGCAATGAGCAGTTCTTC. The encoded protein is CASSYELEGNEQFF.

V gene TRBV7-9 combines with J gene TRBJ2-3; 9 bases are shared with TRBD1. The CDR3 totals 15 residues. Germline assignment: CDR1 SEHNR and CDR2 FQNEAQ (reference sequence). The ends lost 5 bases at V and 3 bases at J; junction bases unmatched: 6. The CDR3 bases are TGTGCCAGCAGCACACAGGGGGCCGGGACAGATACGCAGTATTTT. This encodes CASSTQGAGTDTQYF.

This clone has a handful of counts. This chain joins TRBV5-5 and TRBJ2-2, with a possible D match to TRBD1 (6 bases). Between the trimmed V and J ends, which lost 0 bases and 1 base, there was a span of 10 bases. The CDR3 length is 16 residues. CDR1 is SGHKS, CDR2 YYEKEE, per germline (reference sequence). The CDR3 sequence is CASSLDGGRNTGELFF. CDR3 bases: TGTGCCAGCAGCTTGGATGGGGGCCGGAACACCGGGGAGCTGTTTTTT.

This clone was detected only once. V is TRBV10-3 and J is TRBJ2-3, with TRBD2 as a possible D gene (5 bases). The germline V and J ends were trimmed by 7 bases and 0 bases, with 11 bases remaining between them. The germline V gene has CDR1 ENHRY and CDR2 SYGVKD. The CDR3 is 14 residues long. The CDR3 DNA reads as TGTGCCATCACCCCGACGGGGAGCACAGATACGCAGTATTTT. Translated, it gives CAITPTGSTDTQYF.

The chain uses TRBV7-3 and TRBJ2-2; D is unresolved. CDR3 length: 14 residues. V was cut by 2 bases and J by 1 base, with 5 bases left in between. Germline CDR1 is SGHTA and CDR2 is FQGTGA. The DNA of the CDR3 is TGTGCCAGCAGCTTAGATAGGAACACCGGGGAGCTGTTTTTT. Protein sequence: CASSLDRNTGELFF.

V usage is TRBV28 and J usage is TRBJ1-4, with 10 bases that match TRBD1. CDR1 is MDHEN and CDR2 is SYDVKM in the germline V gene. This CDR3 has 17 amino acids. After removal of 4 bases from V and 10 bases from J, the junction contained 15 bases not matched to a gene. In nucleotides, the CDR3 is TGTGCCAGCAGTTCTGCCGCCGGACAGGGGGTCCTTGTAAAACTGTTTTTT. It codes for CASSSAAGQGVLVKLFF. The whole variable domain, filled in from reference TRBV28 and TRBJ1-4, reads DVKVTQSSRYLVKRTGEKVFLECVQDMDHENMFWYRQDPGLGLRLIYFSYDVKMKEKGDIPEGYSVSREKKERFSLILESASTNQTSMYLCASSSAAGQGVLVKLFFGSGTQLSVL.

V is TRBV19 and J is TRBJ1-3; D is ambiguous. The length of the CDR3 is 14 residues. Germline CDR1 reads LNHDA; CDR2 reads SQIVND (reference sequence). Trimming cost V 5 bases and J 1 base, with 9 bases left between them. DNA for the CDR3: TGTGCCAGTAGTTTATCTGTATCTGGAAACACCATATATTTT. Translated: CASSLSVSGNTIYF.

The genes are TRBV21-1 and TRBJ2-2; the table's D gene call, TRBD2, was not cross checked with the DNA. TRBV21-1 is a pseudogene. The CDR3 is made up of 16 amino acids. In DNA, the CDR3 is TGTGCCAGCAGCAAAGAGCGGGAGAGCTGCACCGGGGAGCTGTTTTTT. Its translation is CASSKERESCTGELFF.

This chain joins TRBV3-1 (or the pseudogene TRBV3-2) and TRBJ2-1, with 12 nucleotides matching TRBD2. Germline-derived CDR1 and CDR2 are LGHDT and YNNKEL (reference sequence). The CDR3 covers 15 residues. J was trimmed by 2 bases and V by 6 bases; bases with no gene match: 2. The CDR3 DNA is TGTGCCAGCAGTCTAGCGGGAGGGCCCTACAATGAGCAGTTCTTC. It codes for CASSLAGGPYNEQFF.

Only one count was recorded for this clone. The chain has TRBV6-1 and TRBJ2-7; weak D call: TRBD2 (6 bases). The CDR3 contains 20 residues. V lost 3 bases, J lost 2 bases, and 29 bases lay in between. Germline-derived CDR1 and CDR2 are MNHNS and SASEGT. In DNA, the CDR3 is TGTGCCAGCAGTGATCCAGATCCGGGACGGAGGGCCCGTTGGACCTACGAGCAGTACTTC. It codes for CASSDPDPGRRARWTYEQYF.

The chain joins TRBV6-6 to TRBJ1-2, with 7 bases lining up with TRBD1. J gave up 4 bases and V 5 bases, and 10 bases lay outside the gene matches. The CDR3 length is 15 residues. Germline CDR1 is MNHNY and CDR2 is SVGAGI (reference sequence). CDR3 in amino acids: CASSGKGAGGYGYTF. CDR3 in DNA: TGTGCCAGCAGTGGAAAGGGGGCAGGGGGCTATGGCTACACCTTC.

This rearrangement joins TRBV5-4 to TRBJ2-2; weak D call: TRBD1 (5 bases). V lost 5 bases and J 1 base, leaving 9 bases between the germline ends. Germline V gene sequence: CDR1 SGHNT, CDR2 YYREEE (reference sequence). The CDR3 spans 14 residues. This CDR3 is CASRAQGNTGELFF. The CDR3 region has the DNA TGTGCCAGCAGGGCTCAGGGGAACACCGGGGAGCTGTTTTTT.

Here the CDR3 reads CATSSRGSGANVLTF. CDR3 DNA sequence: TGTGCCACTAGTTCTCGGGGCTCTGGGGCCAACGTCCTGACTTTC. The V call is TRBV15, the J call TRBJ2-6; weak D call: TRBD2 (5 bases). Trimming stripped 9 bases from V and 0 bases from J, with 12 bases between. Looked up from germline, CDR1 is LNHNV and CDR2 is YYDKDF (reference sequence). The length of the CDR3 is 15 residues. The full variable domain, in which reference TRBV15 and TRBJ2-6 provide the parts outside the CDR3, is DAMVIQNPRYQVTQFGKPVTLSCSQTLNHNVMYWYQQKSSQAPKLLFHYYDKDFNNEADTPDNFQSRRPNTSFCFLDIRSPGLGDTAMYLCATSSRGSGANVLTFGAGSRLTVL.

This chain links TRBV18 with TRBJ1-6; 10 nucleotides align to TRBD1. With V trimmed by 3 bases and J by 10 bases, 9 bases remained unmatched. This CDR3 has 16 residues. The germline gives CDR1 KGHSH, CDR2 LQKENI. The CDR3 coding sequence is TGTGCCAGCTCACCTCTAAGAGGACAGGGGGACTCACCCCTCCACTTT. This sequence encodes CASSPLRGQGDSPLHF.

V and J are TRBV29-1 and TRBJ2-3, with D tentatively TRBD2 (6 bases). Per the germline V gene, CDR1 is SQVTM and CDR2 is ANQGSEA. The CDR3 consists of 13 residues. Trimming took 6 bases from V and 5 from J, leaving 15 bases between them. In DNA form, the CDR3 reads TGCAGCGTCCGCCAGGGACTGGAAGATACGCAGTATTTT. Protein sequence: CSVRQGLEDTQYF.

The V call is TRBV5-4, the J call TRBJ2-7; 10 nucleotides agree with TRBD2. V lost 4 bases and J lost 6; bases outside the gene matches: 10. The germline V gene encodes CDR1 SGHNT and CDR2 YYREEE (reference sequence). The CDR3 covers 15 residues. The CDR3 DNA sequence: TGTGCCAGCAGCCCATACCTAGCGGGAGTCTCCGAGCAGTACTTC. Its protein product is CASSPYLAGVSEQYF.